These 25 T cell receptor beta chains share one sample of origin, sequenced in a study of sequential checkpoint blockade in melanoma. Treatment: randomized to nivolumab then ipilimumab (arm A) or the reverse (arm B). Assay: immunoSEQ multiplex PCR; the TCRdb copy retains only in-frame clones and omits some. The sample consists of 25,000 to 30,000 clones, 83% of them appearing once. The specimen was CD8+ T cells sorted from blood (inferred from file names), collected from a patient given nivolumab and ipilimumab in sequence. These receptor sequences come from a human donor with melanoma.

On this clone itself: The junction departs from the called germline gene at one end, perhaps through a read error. CDR3 amino acids: CASSQDRLNTEAFF. DNA for the CDR3: TGCGCCAGCAGCCAGGACAGACTGAACACTGAAGCTTTCTTT. The gene calls are TRBV7-2 and TRBJ1-1, with D tentatively TRBD1 (6 bases). The CDR3 spans 14 residues. Germline loops: CDR1 SGHTA, CDR2 FQGNSA.

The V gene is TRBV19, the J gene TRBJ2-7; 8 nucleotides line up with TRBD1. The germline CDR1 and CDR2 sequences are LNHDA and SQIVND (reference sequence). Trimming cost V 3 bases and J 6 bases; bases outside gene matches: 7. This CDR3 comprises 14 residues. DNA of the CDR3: TGTGCCAGTAGTATTATGGGACAGGTGAGCGAGCAGTACTTC. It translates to CASSIMGQVSEQYF.

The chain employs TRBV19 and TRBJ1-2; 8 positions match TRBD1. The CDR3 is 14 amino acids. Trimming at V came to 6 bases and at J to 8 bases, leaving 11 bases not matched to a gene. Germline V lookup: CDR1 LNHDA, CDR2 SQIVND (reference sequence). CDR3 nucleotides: TGTGCCAGTAGGCCGATGACAGGGGTTGGAGGCTACACCTTC. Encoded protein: CASRPMTGVGGYTF.

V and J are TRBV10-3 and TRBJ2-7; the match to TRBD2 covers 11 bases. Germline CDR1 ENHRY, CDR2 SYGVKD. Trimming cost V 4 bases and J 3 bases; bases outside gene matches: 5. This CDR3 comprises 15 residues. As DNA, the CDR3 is TGTGCCATCAGTGGTAGCGGGGGGGCCTTCTACGAGCAGTACTTC. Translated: CAISGSGGAFYEQYF.

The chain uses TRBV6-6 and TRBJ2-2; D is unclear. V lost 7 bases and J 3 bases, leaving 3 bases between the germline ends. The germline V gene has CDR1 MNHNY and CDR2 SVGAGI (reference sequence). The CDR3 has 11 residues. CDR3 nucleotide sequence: TGTGCCAGCACCTACACCGGGGAGCTGTTTTTT. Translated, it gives CASTYTGELFF.

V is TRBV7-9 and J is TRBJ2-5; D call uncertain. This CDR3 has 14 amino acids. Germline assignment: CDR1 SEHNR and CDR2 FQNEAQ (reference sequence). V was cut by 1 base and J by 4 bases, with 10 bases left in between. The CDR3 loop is CASSLESLRETQYF. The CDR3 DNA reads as TGTGCCAGCAGCTTAGAGTCTCTACGAGAGACCCAGTACTTC.

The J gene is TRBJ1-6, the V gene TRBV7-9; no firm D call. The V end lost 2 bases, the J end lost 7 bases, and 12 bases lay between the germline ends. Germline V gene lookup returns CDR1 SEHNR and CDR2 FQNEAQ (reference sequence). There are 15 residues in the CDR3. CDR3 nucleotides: TGTGCCAGCAGCTTACTTTCGGGGAAGAATTCACCCCTCCACTTT. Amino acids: CASSLLSGKNSPLHF.

CDR3 sequence: CAWTATEDNEQFF. As DNA, the CDR3 is TGTGCCTGGACCGCGACAGAAGACAATGAGCAGTTCTTC. V usage is TRBV30 and J usage is TRBJ2-1; tentatively, D is TRBD1 (5 bases). V dropped 4 bases and J dropped 5 bases, with 12 bases sitting between them. The CDR3 is 13 amino acids. CDR1 is GTSNPN and CDR2 is SVGIG in the germline V gene (reference sequence).

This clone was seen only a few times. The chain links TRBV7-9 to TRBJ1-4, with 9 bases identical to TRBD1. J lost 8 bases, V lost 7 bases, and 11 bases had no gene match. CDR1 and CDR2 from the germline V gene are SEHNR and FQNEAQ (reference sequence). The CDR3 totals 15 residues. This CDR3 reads CASTYPGDRDEKLFF. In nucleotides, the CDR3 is TGTGCCAGCACCTACCCTGGGGACAGGGACGAAAAACTGTTTTTT.

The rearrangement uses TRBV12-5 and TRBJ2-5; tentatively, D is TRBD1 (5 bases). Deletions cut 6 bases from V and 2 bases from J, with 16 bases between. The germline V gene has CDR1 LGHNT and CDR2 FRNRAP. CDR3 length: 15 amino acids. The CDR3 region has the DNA TGTGCTAGTGGAGAAGAGACAGTGACTCAAGAGACCCAGTACTTC. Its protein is CASGEETVTQETQYF. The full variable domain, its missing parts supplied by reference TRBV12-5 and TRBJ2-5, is DARVTQTPRHKVTEMGQEVTMRCQPILGHNTVFWYRQTMMQGLELLAYFRNRAPLDDSGMPKDRFSAEMPDATLATLKIQPSEPRDSAVYFCASGEETVTQETQYFGPGTRLLVL.

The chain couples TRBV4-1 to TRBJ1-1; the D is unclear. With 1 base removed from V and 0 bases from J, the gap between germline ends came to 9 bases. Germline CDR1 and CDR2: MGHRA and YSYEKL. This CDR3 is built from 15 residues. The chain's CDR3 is CASSQGEGLNTEAFF. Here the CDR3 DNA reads TGCGCCAGCAGCCAAGGGGAGGGTTTGAACACTGAAGCTTTCTTT.

CDR3 in DNA: TGTGCCAGCAGCTTAGAGGGAAAGGGAGGTGGCTACACCTTC. Its protein is CASSLEGKGGGYTF. The rearrangement links TRBV7-6 to TRBJ1-2; D gene uncertain. There are 14 residues in the CDR3. CDR1 is SGHVS and CDR2 is FNYEAQ in the germline V gene. The ends were cut back, 1 base at V and 7 bases at J, with 13 bases in the middle.

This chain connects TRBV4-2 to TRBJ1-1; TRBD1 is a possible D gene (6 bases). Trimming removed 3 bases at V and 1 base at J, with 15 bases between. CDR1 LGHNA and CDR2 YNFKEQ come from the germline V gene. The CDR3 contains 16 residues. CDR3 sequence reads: CASSQGMGHQNTEAFF. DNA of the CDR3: TGTGCCAGCAGCCAGGGCATGGGACACCAGAACACTGAAGCTTTCTTT.

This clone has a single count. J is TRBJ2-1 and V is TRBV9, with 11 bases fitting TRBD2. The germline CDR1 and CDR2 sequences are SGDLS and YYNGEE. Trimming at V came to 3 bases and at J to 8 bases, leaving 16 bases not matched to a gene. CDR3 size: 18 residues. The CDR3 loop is CASSARLAGGLSWDEQFF. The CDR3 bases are TGTGCCAGCAGCGCGCGGCTAGCGGGAGGCCTCTCATGGGATGAGCAGTTCTTC.

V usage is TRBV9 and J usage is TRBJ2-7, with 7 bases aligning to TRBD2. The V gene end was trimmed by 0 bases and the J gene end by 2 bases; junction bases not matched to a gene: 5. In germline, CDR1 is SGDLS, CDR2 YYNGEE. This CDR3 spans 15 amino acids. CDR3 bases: TGTGCCAGCAGCGTAGCGGCTAGCGGTCCCTACGAGCAGTACTTC. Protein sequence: CASSVAASGPYEQYF.

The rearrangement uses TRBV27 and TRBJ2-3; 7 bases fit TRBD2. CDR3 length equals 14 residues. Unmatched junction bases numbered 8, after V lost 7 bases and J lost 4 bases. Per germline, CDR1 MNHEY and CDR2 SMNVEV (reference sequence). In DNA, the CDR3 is TGTGCCAGCAATCCTAGCGGCCTCTCAGATACGCAGTATTTT. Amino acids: CASNPSGLSDTQYF.

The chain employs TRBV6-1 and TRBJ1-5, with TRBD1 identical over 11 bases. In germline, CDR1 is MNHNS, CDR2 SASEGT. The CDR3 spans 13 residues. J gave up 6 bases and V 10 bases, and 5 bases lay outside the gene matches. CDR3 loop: CAIGQGAAQPQHF. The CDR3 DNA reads TGTGCCATCGGACAGGGGGCAGCTCAGCCCCAGCATTTT.

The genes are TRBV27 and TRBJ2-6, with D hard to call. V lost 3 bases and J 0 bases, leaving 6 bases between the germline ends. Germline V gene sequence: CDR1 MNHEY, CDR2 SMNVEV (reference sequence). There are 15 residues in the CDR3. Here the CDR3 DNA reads TGTGCCAGCAGTTTGGAGTACTCTGGGGCCAACGTCCTGACTTTC. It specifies CASSLEYSGANVLTF.

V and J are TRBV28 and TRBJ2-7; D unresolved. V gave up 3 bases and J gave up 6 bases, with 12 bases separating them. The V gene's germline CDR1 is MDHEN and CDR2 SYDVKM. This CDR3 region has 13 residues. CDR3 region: CASSLNLVGEQYF. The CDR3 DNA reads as TGTGCCAGCAGTTTGAACTTAGTCGGCGAGCAGTACTTC. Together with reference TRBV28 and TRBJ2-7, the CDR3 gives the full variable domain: DVKVTQSSRYLVKRTGEKVFLECVQDMDHENMFWYRQDPGLGLRLIYFSYDVKMKEKGDIPEGYSVSREKKERFSLILESASTNQTSMYLCASSLNLVGEQYFGPGTRLTVT.

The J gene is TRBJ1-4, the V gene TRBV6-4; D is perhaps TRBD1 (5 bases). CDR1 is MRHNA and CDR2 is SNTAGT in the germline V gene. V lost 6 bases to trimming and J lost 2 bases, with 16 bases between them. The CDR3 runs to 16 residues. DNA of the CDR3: TGTGCCAGCAGCGGGCCAAGTAGGGGCACTAATGAAAAACTGTTTTTT. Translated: CASSGPSRGTNEKLFF.

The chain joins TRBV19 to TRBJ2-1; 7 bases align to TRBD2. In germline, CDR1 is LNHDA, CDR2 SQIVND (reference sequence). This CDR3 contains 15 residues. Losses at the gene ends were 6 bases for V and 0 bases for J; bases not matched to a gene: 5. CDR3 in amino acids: CASSPSGSSYNEQFF. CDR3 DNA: TGTGCCAGTAGCCCTAGCGGTAGCTCCTACAATGAGCAGTTCTTC.

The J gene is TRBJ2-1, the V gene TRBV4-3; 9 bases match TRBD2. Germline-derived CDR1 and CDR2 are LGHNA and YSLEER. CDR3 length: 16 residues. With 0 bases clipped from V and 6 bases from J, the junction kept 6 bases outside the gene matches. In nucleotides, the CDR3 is TGCGCCAGCAGCCAAGATTCTAGCGGGACGAGCAATGAGCAGTTCTTC. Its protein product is CASSQDSSGTSNEQFF.

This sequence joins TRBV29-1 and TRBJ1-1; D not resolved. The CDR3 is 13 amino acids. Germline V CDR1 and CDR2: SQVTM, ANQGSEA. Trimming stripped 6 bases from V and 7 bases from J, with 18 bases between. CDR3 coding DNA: TGCAGCGTGAGAAACGGACTTGAGATTGAAGCTTTCTTT. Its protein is CSVRNGLEIEAFF.

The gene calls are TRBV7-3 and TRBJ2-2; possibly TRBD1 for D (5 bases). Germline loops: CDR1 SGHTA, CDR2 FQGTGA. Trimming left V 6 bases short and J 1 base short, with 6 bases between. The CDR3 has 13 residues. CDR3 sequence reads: CASRTGNTGELFF. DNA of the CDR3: TGTGCCAGCAGAACAGGGAACACCGGGGAGCTGTTTTTT.

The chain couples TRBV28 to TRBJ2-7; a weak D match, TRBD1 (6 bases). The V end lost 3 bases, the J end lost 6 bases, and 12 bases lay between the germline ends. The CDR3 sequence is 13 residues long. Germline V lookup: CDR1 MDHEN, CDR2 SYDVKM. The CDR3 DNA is TGTGCCAGCAGTTTTCTGGGGGCTGGCGAGCAGTACTTC. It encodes CASSFLGAGEQYF.